This T cell receptor (beta chain) appears in the sequencing data of a study of breast tumors, draining lymph nodes, adjacent tissues (dated by TCRdb to 2016 to 2017). Concerning the study at large: In breast cancer patients, the study compared the TCR beta repertoires of tumor, adjacent nontumor tissue and axillary lymph nodes. The study aimed to assess the relationships and possible T-cell exchange between tumor, surrounding tissue and draining lymph node repertoires in human breast cancer.

TCRdb names Illumina HiSeq 2000 as the instrument used. Multiplex PCR amplification was used to generate the TCR beta chain libraries. The amplified TCR beta chain products were analyzed by high-throughput sequencing. The public reads were reanalyzed by TCRdb: fastp trimming at Q25, MiXCR alignment, in-frame beta chains only. Under each unique CDR3 protein, matching rows form one entry showing the most common genes and DNA. The sample has 200,000 or so distinct CDR3 sequences on record, roughly 31% of them singletons. About 4.3% of the sample is in the top ten clones. The axillary draining lymph nodes of breast cancer patients were the source of the lymph node samples. The paper's findings and limits, for the study overall: T-cell repertoire diversity in tumors was found to be lower than in lymph nodes but higher than in nontumor tissue, and preferential V and J gene usage was observed. A scenario in which most tumor T cells derive from the lymph node and then expand within tumor tissue was judged to be consistent with the data. The conclusion that tumor T cells originate in lymph nodes was presented as consistent with a hypothesis rather than as directly demonstrated. In luminal-like breast cancer, tumor and nontumor tissue repertoires resembled each other significantly more than in basal-like breast cancer.

This clonotype was counted at least ten times. Its antigen remains unidentified. Nothing much larger sits one base from this clone, and base qualities are not available. V loses 1 base of germline sequence and J loses 2 bases, and the interval between the two ends is 11 bases. Its CDR3 holds 15 amino acids, cysteine through phenylalanine. The kept DNA is CDR3 alone, 45 bases in frame from the first base. The CDR1 and CDR2 encoded by the germline V gene are SNHLY and FYNNEI. The origin of this receptor is a female donor with breast cancer. Some clones in this sample may be carry-over from other donors' samples. The rearrangement combines TRBV2 with TRBJ1-2, and the D gene may be TRBD1, 5 bases matching. The sequencing sample was made of axillary lymph node tissue. The bases are TGTGCCAGCAGTGAAGGGAGGGGACCGAACTATGGCTACACCTTC. This codes for CASSEGRGPNYGYTF.